Many counts were recorded for the clone carrying this T cell receptor (beta chain). Its antigen is not known. This sample is part of a study of CD8 T cells in ankylosing spondylitis. Study-wide results and caveats: Clones linked with disease were CD8+ and fairly uncommon in the peripheral blood. A TCR beta motif of seven or eight highly homologous variants appeared characteristic of ankylosing spondylitis blood.

Quantitative 5'-RACE was performed with molecular barcodes, and it yielded the TCR beta libraries. TCRdb called the 5' RACE reads again in MiXCR, with one record for every CDR3 protein. The table has 200,000 to 250,000 distinct CDR3 sequences, 7% to 8% seen once; the top ten hold 13% to 15%. The CDR3 length is 16 residues. Trimming shortened V by 0 bases and J by 3 bases, and 12 bases separated the two germline ends. CDR1 LGHNA and CDR2 YSLEER come from the germline V gene. The chain employs TRBV4-3 and TRBJ1-5, with a possible D match to TRBD1 (5 bases). Material: blood, either unsorted or a sorted T cell fraction (not recorded which). This sequence originates from a male donor with ankylosing spondylitis. The CDR3 is CASSQDLGQNNQPQHF. CDR3 DNA: TGCGCCAGCAGCCAAGATTTGGGGCAGAACAATCAGCCCCAGCATTTT.